This T cell receptor beta chain stems from a study of post-analysis software for immune sequencing data. Study outcomes and limitations: F-measure co-clustering was strong for batch-matched samples. Controls showed significantly higher normalized Chao1 diversity than did multiple sclerosis patients. Five TRBV segments, including TRBV5-6, TRBV5-1 and TRBV20-1, were more frequent in patients than controls.

The V end was cut by 6 bases, the J end by 11 bases, with 31 bases between. The CDR3 has 16 amino acids. Looked up from germline, CDR1 is DFQATT and CDR2 is SNEGSKA (reference sequence). Prepared TCR beta cDNA libraries contained unique molecular identifiers. One entry per CDR3 protein, called by TCRdb with MiXCR from the PCR reads. The repertoire holds about 770,000 distinct CDR3 sequences, about half seen once, with roughly 5% in the top ten. As to this clonotype: What it binds is unknown.

What was sequenced was blood. The receptor was derived from a girl aged 5-17 years with multiple sclerosis. The chain couples TRBV20-1 to TRBJ2-5; D not resolved. The CDR3 is CSAQSPGGSLLNEQYF. The CDR3 DNA reads TGCAGTGCCCAGAGCCCAGGCGGTTCTCTATTGAATGAGCAGTACTTC.